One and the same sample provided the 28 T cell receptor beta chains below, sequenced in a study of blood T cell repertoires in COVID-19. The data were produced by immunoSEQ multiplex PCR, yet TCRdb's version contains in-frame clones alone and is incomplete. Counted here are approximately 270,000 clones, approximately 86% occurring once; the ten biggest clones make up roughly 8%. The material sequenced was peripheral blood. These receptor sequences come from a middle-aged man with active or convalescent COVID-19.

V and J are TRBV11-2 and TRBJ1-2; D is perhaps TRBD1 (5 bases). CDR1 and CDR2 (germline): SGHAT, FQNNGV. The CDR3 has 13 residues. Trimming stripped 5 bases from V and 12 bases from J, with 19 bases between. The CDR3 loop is CASSPPNRPGNTF. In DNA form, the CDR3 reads TGTGCCAGCAGCCCACCCAATCGGCCAGGGAACACCTTC. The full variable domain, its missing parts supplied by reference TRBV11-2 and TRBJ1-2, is EAGVAQSPRYKIIEKRQSVAFWCNPISGHATLYWYQQILGQGPKLLIQFQNNGVVDDSQLPKDRFSAERLKGVDSTLKIQPAKLEDSAVYLCASSPPNRPGNTFGSGTRLTVV.

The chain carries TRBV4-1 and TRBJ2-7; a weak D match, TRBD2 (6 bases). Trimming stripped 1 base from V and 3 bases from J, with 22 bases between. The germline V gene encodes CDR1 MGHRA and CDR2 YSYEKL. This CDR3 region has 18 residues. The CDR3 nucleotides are TGCGCCAGCAGCCAAGGCGGGGCTTTGAGTTCTGCCGGCTACGAGCAGTACTTC. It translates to CASSQGGALSSAGYEQYF.

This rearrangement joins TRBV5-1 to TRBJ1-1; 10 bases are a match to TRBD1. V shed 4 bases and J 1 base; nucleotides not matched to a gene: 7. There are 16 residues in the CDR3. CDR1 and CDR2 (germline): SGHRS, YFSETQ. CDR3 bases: TGCGCCAGCAGCCTTCGGACAGGGGGGGAGAACACTGAAGCTTTCTTT. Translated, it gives CASSLRTGGENTEAFF.

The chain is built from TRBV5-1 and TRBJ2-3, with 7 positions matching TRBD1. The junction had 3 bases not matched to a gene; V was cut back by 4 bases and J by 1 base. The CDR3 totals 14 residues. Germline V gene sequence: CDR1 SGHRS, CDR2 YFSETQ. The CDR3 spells CASSRDRGTDTQYF. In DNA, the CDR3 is TGCGCCAGCAGCCGGGACAGAGGCACAGATACGCAGTATTTT.

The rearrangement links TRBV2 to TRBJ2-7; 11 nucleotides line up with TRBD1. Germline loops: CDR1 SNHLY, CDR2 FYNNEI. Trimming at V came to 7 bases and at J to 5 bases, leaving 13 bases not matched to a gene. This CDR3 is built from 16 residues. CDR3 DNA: TGTGCCAGCATTAGGACAGGGGGCGACTTCGCCCACGAGCAGTACTTC. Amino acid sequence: CASIRTGGDFAHEQYF. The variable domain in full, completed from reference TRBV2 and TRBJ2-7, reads EPEVTQTPSHQVTQMGQEVILRCVPISNHLYFYWYRQILGQKVEFLVSFYNNEISEKSEIFDDQFSVERPDGSNFTLKIRSTKLEDSAMYFCASIRTGGDFAHEQYFGPGTRLTVT.

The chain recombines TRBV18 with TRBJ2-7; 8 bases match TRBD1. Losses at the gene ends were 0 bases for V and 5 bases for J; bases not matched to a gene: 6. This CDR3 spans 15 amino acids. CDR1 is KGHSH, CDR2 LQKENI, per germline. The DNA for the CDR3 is TGTGCCAGCTCACCACCGGCAGGGGGCATCCACGAGCAGTACTTC. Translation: CASSPPAGGIHEQYF.

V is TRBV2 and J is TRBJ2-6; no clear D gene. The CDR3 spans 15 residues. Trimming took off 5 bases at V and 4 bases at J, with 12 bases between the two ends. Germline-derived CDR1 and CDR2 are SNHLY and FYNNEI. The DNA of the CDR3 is TGTGCCAGCAGTAACACGCTTCCGGGGGCCAACGTCCTGACTTTC. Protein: CASSNTLPGANVLTF.

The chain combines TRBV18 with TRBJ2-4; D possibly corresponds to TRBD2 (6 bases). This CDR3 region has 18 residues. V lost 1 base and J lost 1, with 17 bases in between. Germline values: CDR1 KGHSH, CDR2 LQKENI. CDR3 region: CASSPLYIAEGAKNIQYF. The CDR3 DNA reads TGTGCCAGCTCACCACTCTACATCGCGGAGGGGGCCAAAAACATTCAGTACTTC.

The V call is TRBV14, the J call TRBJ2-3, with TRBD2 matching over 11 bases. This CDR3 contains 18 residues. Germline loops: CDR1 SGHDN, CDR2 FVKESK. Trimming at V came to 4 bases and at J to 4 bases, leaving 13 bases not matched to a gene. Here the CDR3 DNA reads TGTGCCAGCAGCCTAGACCCCCTAGCGGGGGGCCAGGCAGATACGCAGTATTTT. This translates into CASSLDPLAGGQADTQYF.

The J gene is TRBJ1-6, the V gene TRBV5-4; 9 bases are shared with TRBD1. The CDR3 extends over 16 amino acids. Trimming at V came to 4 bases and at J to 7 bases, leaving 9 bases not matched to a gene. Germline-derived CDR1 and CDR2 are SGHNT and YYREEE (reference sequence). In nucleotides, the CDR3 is TGTGCCAGCAGCCCGCGACAGGGGGGTGGAAATTCACCCCTCCACTTT. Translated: CASSPRQGGGNSPLHF.

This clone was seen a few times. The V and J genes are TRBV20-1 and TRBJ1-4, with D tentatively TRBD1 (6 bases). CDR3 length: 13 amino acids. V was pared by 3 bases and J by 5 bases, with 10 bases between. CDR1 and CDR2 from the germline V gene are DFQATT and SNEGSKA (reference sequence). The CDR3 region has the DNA TGCAGTGCTAGTCAGGGGAAAAATGAAAAACTGTTTTTT. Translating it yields CSASQGKNEKLFF.

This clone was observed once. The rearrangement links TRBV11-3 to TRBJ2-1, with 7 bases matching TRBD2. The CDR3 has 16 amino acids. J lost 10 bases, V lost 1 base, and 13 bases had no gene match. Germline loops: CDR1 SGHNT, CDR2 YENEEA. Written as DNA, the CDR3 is TGTGCCAGCAGCTTAGCCTTCGCAGCGGGAATGGAAGAGCAGTTCTTC. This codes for CASSLAFAAGMEEQFF. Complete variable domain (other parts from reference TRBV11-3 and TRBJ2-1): EAGVVQSPRYKIIEKKQPVAFWCNPISGHNTLYWYLQNLGQGPELLIRYENEEAVDDSQLPKDRFSAERLKGVDSTLKIQPAELGDSAVYLCASSLAFAAGMEEQFFGPGTRLTVL.

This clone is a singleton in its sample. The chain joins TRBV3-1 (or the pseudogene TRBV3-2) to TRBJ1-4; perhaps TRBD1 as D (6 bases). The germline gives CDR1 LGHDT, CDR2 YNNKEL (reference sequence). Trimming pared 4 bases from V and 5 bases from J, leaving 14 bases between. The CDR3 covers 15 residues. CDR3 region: CASSRGTSGNEKLFF. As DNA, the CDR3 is TGTGCCAGCAGCCGAGGGACAAGTGGGAATGAAAAACTGTTTTTT.

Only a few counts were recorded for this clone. The CDR3 bases are TGTGCCAGCAGCACGACAGACTATGGCTACACCTTC. Translation gives CASSTTDYGYTF. The chain has TRBV28 and TRBJ1-2, with D perhaps TRBD1 (5 bases). The V gene lost 6 bases and the J gene lost 3 bases, with 8 bases spanning the gap. The CDR3 totals 12 residues. Per the germline V gene, CDR1 is MDHEN and CDR2 is SYDVKM.

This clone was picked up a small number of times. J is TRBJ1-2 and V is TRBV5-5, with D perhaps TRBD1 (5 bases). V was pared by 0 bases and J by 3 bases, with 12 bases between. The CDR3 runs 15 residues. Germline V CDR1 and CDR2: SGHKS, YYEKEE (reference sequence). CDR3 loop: CASSLAAGQDYGYTF. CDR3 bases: TGTGCCAGCAGCTTGGCCGCAGGGCAAGACTATGGCTACACCTTC.

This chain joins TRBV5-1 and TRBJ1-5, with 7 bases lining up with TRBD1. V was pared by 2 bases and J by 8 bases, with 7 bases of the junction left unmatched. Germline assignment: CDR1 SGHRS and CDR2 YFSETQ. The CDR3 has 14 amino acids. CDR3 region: CASSLTGAGEPQHF. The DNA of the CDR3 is TGCGCCAGCAGCTTAACAGGGGCCGGGGAGCCCCAGCATTTT.

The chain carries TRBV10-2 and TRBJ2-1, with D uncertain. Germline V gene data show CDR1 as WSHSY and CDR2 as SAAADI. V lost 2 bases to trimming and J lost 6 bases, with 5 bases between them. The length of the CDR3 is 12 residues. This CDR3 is CASSEGGNEQFF. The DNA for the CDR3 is TGCGCCAGCAGTGAGGGCGGCAATGAGCAGTTCTTC.

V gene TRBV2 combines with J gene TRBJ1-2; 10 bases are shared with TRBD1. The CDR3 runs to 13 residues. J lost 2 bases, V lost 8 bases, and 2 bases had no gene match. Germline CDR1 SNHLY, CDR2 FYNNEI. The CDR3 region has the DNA TGTGCCAGCGCGACAGGGGGCAACTATGGCTACACCTTC. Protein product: CASATGGNYGYTF. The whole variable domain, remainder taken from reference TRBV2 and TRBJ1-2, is EPEVTQTPSHQVTQMGQEVILRCVPISNHLYFYWYRQILGQKVEFLVSFYNNEISEKSEIFDDQFSVERPDGSNFTLKIRSTKLEDSAMYFCASATGGNYGYTFGSGTRLTVV.

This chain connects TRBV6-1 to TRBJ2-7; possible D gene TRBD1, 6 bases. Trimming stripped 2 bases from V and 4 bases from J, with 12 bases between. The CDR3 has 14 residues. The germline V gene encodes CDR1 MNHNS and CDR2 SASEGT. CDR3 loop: CASSEYRERYEQYF. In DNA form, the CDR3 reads TGTGCCAGCAGTGAATACAGGGAGCGTTACGAGCAGTACTTC.

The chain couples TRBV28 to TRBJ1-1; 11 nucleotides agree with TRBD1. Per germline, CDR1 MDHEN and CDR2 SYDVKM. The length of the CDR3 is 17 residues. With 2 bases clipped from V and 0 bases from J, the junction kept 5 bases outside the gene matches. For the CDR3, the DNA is TGTGCCAGCAGTTTACCGGGACAGGGGGTAATGAACACTGAAGCTTTCTTT. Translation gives CASSLPGQGVMNTEAFF.

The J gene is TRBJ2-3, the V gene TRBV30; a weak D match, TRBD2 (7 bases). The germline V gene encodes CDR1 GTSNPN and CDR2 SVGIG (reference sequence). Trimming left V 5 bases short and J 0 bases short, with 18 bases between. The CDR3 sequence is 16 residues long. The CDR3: CAWGLGGASSTDTQYF. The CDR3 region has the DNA TGTGCCTGGGGCCTGGGGGGGGCCAGTAGCACAGATACGCAGTATTTT.

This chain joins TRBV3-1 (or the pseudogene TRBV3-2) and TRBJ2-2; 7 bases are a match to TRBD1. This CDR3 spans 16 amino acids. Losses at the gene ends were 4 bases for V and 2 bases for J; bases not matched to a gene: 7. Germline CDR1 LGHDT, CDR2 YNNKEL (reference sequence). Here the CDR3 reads CASSRWTGANTGELFF. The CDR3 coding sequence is TGTGCCAGCAGCCGTTGGACAGGAGCTAACACCGGGGAGCTGTTTTTT.

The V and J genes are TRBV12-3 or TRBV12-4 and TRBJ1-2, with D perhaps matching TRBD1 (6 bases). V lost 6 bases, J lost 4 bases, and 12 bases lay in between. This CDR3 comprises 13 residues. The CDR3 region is CASSSGQFYGYTF. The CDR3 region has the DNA TGTGCCAGCAGCTCTGGACAGTTCTATGGCTACACCTTC.

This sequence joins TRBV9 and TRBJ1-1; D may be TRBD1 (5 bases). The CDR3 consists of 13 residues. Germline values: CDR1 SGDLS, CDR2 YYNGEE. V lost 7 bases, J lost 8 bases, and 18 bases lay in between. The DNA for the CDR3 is TGTGCCAGCGGCGGGACGCGAGCGGAAGAAGCTTTCTTT. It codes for CASGGTRAEEAFF.

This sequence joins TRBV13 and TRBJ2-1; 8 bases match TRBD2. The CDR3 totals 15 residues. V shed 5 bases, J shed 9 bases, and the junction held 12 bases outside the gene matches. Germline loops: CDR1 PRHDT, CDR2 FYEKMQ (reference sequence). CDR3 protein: CASSPARGGLPEQFF. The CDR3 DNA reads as TGTGCCAGCAGCCCCGCTCGGGGGGGGCTTCCTGAGCAGTTCTTC.

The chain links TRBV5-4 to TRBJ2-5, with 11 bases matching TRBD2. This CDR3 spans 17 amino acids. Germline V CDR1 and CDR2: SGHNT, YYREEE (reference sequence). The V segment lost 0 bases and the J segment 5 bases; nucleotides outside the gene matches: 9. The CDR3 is CASSLVFSGGALETQYF. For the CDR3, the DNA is TGTGCCAGCAGCTTGGTGTTTAGCGGGGGGGCCCTGGAGACCCAGTACTTC.

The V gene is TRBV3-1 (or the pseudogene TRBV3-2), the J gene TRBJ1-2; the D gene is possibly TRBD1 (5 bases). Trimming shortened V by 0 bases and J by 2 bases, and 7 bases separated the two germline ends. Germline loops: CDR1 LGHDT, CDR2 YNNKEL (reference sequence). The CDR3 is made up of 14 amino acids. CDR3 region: CASSQDRGNYGYTF. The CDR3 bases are TGTGCCAGCAGCCAAGATCGGGGGAACTATGGCTACACCTTC.

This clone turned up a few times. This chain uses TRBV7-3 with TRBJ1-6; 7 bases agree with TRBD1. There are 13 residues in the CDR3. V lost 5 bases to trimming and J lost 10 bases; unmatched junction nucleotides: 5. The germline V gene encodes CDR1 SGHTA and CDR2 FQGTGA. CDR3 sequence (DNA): TGTGCCAGCAGCCCAACAGGGGACTCACCCCTCCACTTT. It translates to CASSPTGDSPLHF. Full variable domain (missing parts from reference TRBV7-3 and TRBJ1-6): GAGVSQTPSNKVTEKGKYVELRCDPISGHTALYWYRQSLGQGPEFLIYFQGTGAADDSGLPNDRFFAVRPEGSVSTLKIQRTERGDSAVYLCASSPTGDSPLHFGNGTRLTVT.